This TCR beta chain derives from a study of blood T cell repertoires in COVID-19. The overall study: T cells, B-cell-depleted T cells, or PBMCs provided the cDNA or gDNA that served as material.

Germline-derived CDR1 and CDR2 are SGHDT and YYEEEE. V was clipped by 2 bases and J by 2 bases; unmatched bases: 7. The CDR3 is 15 amino acids. As processed by the authors: Amplification of reference gene primers was used by the study to estimate nucleated cell counts. The table came from immunoSEQ multiplex PCR; TCRdb's copy has only in-frame clones and leaves some out. That table gives V, J and clone size, and the DNA gave D and trimming. The data show approximately 63,000 clones, 91% seen once. The J gene is TRBJ2-7, the V gene TRBV5-6; 7 bases are shared with TRBD1. This clonotype was obtained from a human donor in a cohort sampled during active COVID-19. The material sequenced was peripheral blood. CDR3 amino acids: CASSFQGTVAYEQYF. The CDR3 DNA follows: TGTGCCAGCAGCTTCCAAGGGACAGTTGCCTACGAGCAGTACTTC.